This TCR beta chain was recovered during a study of patients and donors after allogeneic stem cell transplantation. This clonotype was seen repeatedly, ten times or more. The junction shows a germline mismatch at one end, possibly a read error. Looked up from germline, CDR1 is SNHLY and CDR2 is FYNNEI. The CDR3 sequence is 15 residues long. One entry per CDR3 protein, called by TCRdb with MiXCR from the RT-PCR reads. The sample lists approximately 90,000 distinct CDR3 sequences, about 5% occurring once. The sample taken for sequencing was blood, either unsorted or a sorted T cell fraction (not recorded which). The rearrangement links TRBV2 to TRBJ1-2; possible D gene TRBD1, 5 bases. This TCR was sampled from a human donor who was either an allogeneic HSCT recipient or a stem cell or donor lymphocyte infusion donor (not recorded which). It is not recorded whose cells these are; they may come from a transplant donor. The CDR3 protein is CASNERAGASYGYTF. As DNA, the CDR3 is TGTGCCAGCAATGAAAGGGCCGGGGCTTCCTATGGCTACACCTTC.